Following are 14 T cell receptor beta chains from one sample sequenced in a study of early T cells in non-severe SARS-CoV-2 infection. In TCRdb, the 5' RACE reads were re-called with MiXCR into one record per CDR3 protein. The data contain 85,000 to 90,000 distinct CDR3 sequences, around 15% of them singletons. The sample was whole blood. These receptors all stem from an adult who was a healthcare worker with PCR-confirmed SARS-CoV-2 infection or an uninfected control (not recorded which).

The V and J genes are TRBV6-2 or TRBV6-3 and TRBJ2-2; D is undetermined. Trimming cost V 7 bases and J 2 bases, with 2 bases left between them. CDR1 is MNHEY and CDR2 is SVGEGT in the germline V gene. CDR3 length: 11 amino acids. The CDR3 sequence is CASTNTGELFF. In DNA form, the CDR3 reads TGTGCCAGCACTAACACCGGGGAGCTGTTTTTT.

The rearrangement links TRBV7-8 to TRBJ1-1; 7 nucleotides match TRBD1. Germline CDR1 reads SGHVS; CDR2 reads FQNEAQ. The V and J ends lost 1 base and 4 bases, in that order; junction bases with no gene match: 9. CDR3 length: 16 residues. The chain's CDR3 is CASSLVLGGGGTEAFF. The CDR3 nucleotides read TGTGCCAGCAGCTTAGTGTTAGGAGGGGGCGGCACTGAAGCTTTCTTT.

This clonotype was counted a few times. V is TRBV27 and J is TRBJ2-5, with D maybe TRBD1 (5 bases). CDR3 length equals 13 residues. The germline gives CDR1 MNHEY, CDR2 SMNVEV (reference sequence). V was shortened by 4 bases and J by 1 base, with 7 bases between the two germline ends. The CDR3 coding sequence is TGTGCCAGCAGTTATAGGGGCCAAGAGACCCAGTACTTC. Its translation: CASSYRGQETQYF.

This clonotype was seen a few times. The chain links TRBV5-4 to TRBJ2-2; 10 positions agree with TRBD2. This CDR3 comprises 16 residues. Germline V gene lookup returns CDR1 SGHNT and CDR2 YYREEE (reference sequence). V dropped 3 bases and J dropped 4; count of bases not matched to a gene: 6. The DNA for the CDR3 is TGTGCCAGCAGCTCACGGAGCGGGGGGGCCACCGGGGAGCTGTTTTTT. Protein sequence: CASSSRSGGATGELFF. Based on the CDR3 plus reference TRBV5-4 and TRBJ2-2, the full variable domain is ETGVTQSPTHLIKTRGQQVTLRCSSQSGHNTVSWYQQALGQGPQFIFQYYREEENGRGNFPPRFSGLQFPNYSSELNVNALELDDSALYLCASSSRSGGATGELFFGEGSRLTVL.

The DNA of the CDR3 is TGTGCCAGCAGTTACCCTCAGACGCCCCTCCACTTT. Its translation: CASSYPQTPLHF. The rearrangement uses TRBV6-2 or TRBV6-3 and TRBJ1-6; D uncertain. The CDR3 runs to 12 residues. V was trimmed by 2 bases and J by 13 bases, leaving 9 bases between them. The V gene's germline CDR1 is MNHEY and CDR2 SVGEGT.

The rearrangement uses TRBV11-2 and TRBJ2-7; D is undetermined. Germline V gene data show CDR1 as SGHAT and CDR2 as FQNNGV. The length of the CDR3 is 12 residues. Trimming pared 4 bases from V and 2 bases from J, leaving 6 bases between. The DNA for the CDR3 is TGTGCCAGCAGCTCGGTAGCCTACGAGCAGTACTTC. Translating gives CASSSVAYEQYF.

The genes are TRBV12-3 or TRBV12-4 and TRBJ1-5; 7 bases are a match to TRBD1. V gave up 5 bases and J gave up 5 bases; unmatched junction bases: 6. The CDR3 length is 14 residues. The CDR3 coding sequence is TGTGCCAGCAGTCCAATACAGGGGTATCAGCCCCAGCATTTT. Its protein product is CASSPIQGYQPQHF.

This chain links TRBV20-1 with TRBJ1-5; D is possibly TRBD1 (5 bases). Per the germline V gene, CDR1 is DFQATT and CDR2 is SNEGSKA (reference sequence). The CDR3 consists of 16 residues. Trimming left V 0 bases short and J 0 bases short, with 12 bases between. The CDR3 region has the DNA TGCAGTGCTAGAGATTCGGGGGTCGTTAGCAATCAGCCCCAGCATTTT. Its protein is CSARDSGVVSNQPQHF.

The rearrangement uses TRBV10-3 and TRBJ2-5, with 8 bases aligning to TRBD2. The trim removed 3 bases at V and 1 base at J, leaving 4 bases unmatched. The CDR3 consists of 15 residues. Germline CDR1 reads ENHRY; CDR2 reads SYGVKD. CDR3 region: CAISDSGGPQETQYF. The CDR3 nucleotides read TGTGCCATCAGTGACAGCGGGGGCCCCCAAGAGACCCAGTACTTC.

This clonotype was counted a few times. This chain connects TRBV18 to TRBJ2-7, with D possibly TRBD1 on 5 matching bases. The CDR3 runs 14 residues. Germline lookup yields CDR1 KGHSH and CDR2 LQKENI. Between the trimmed V and J ends, which lost 0 bases and 0 bases, there was a span of 6 bases. The CDR3 region has the DNA TGTGCCAGCTCACCACCGACAGTCTCCTACGAGCAGTACTTC. Its translation: CASSPPTVSYEQYF.

This clonotype was detected only a few times. This chain uses TRBV9 with TRBJ1-2; unclear D gene. Trimming took off 8 bases at V and 2 bases at J, with 16 bases between the two ends. This CDR3 spans 14 amino acids. Germline V gene lookup returns CDR1 SGDLS and CDR2 YYNGEE. CDR3 sequence (DNA): TGTGCCAGTTCCCACGACCGTCCGAACTATGGCTACACCTTC. It encodes CASSHDRPNYGYTF.

There are a few counts of this clonotype. The rearrangement links TRBV7-3 to TRBJ2-1; 9 bases match TRBD1. With 3 bases clipped from V and 9 bases from J, the junction kept 15 bases outside the gene matches. This CDR3 region has 17 residues. CDR1 is SGHTA and CDR2 is FQGTGA in the germline V gene. The CDR3 loop is CASSLQGGTGHFREQFF. The CDR3 coding sequence is TGTGCCAGCAGCTTGCAAGGCGGGACAGGGCATTTTCGTGAGCAGTTCTTC.

This clonotype was detected ten times or more. The J gene is TRBJ2-6, the V gene TRBV6-1, with no clear D. V was pared by 8 bases and J by 4 bases, with 15 bases between. CDR3 length equals 15 residues. Germline CDR1 reads MNHNS; CDR2 reads SASEGT. CDR3 bases: TGTGCCAGCCAAAGGCCGCTGAGAGGGGCCAACGTCCTGACTTTC. It is translated as CASQRPLRGANVLTF.

This clonotype was found many times. V and J are TRBV6-6 and TRBJ1-5; D is possibly TRBD1 (6 bases). Germline V gene sequence: CDR1 MNHNY, CDR2 SVGAGI (reference sequence). Trimming stripped 4 bases from V and 1 base from J, with 14 bases between. The CDR3 spans 16 residues. CDR3 region: CASSSQGIRSNQPQHF. CDR3 bases: TGTGCCAGCAGTTCTCAGGGGATCCGGAGCAATCAGCCCCAGCATTTT.